This T cell receptor beta chain derives from a study of cytomegalovirus exposure and HLA in healthy donors. There are a few counts of this clone. The PCR contained 60 Vbeta and 13 Jbeta primers. The repertoire was sequenced with immunoSEQ multiplex PCR; TCRdb's copy has only in-frame clones and lacks some. The repertoire holds 150,000 to 200,000 clones, with roughly 80% as singletons. The specimen sequenced was PBMCs. The receptor was derived from a woman between 35 and 50 years old in good health and CMV-seropositive.

Written as DNA, the CDR3 is TGTGCCAGCAGGGGCTTGGGGGGTAACACTGAAGCTTTCTTT. It specifies CASRGLGGNTEAFF. This sequence joins TRBV7-9 and TRBJ1-1; TRBD1 is a possible D gene (5 bases). Germline V gene lookup returns CDR1 SEHNR and CDR2 FQNEAQ (reference sequence). Trimming stripped 6 bases from V and 2 bases from J, with 13 bases between. CDR3 length: 14 amino acids.